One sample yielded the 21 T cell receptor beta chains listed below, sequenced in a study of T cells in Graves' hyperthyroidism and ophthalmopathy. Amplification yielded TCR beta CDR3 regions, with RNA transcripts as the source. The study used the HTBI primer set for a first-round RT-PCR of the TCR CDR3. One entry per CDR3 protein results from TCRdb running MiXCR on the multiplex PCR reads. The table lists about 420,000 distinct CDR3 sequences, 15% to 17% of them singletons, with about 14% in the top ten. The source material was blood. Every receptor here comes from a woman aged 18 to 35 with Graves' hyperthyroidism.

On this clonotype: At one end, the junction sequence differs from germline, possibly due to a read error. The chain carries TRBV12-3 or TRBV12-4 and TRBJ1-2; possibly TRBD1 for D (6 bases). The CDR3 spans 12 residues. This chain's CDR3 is CVSSFGGRGYTF. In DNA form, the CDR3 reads TGTGTCAGCAGTTTTGGGGGCCGGGGCTACACCTTC.

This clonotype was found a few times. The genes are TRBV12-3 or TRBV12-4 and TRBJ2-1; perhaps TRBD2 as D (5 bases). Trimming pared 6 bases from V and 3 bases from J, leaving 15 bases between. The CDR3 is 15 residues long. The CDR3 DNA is TGTGCCAGCAGGCCCCGGGGATCCCTCTACAATGAGCAGTTCTTC. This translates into CASRPRGSLYNEQFF.

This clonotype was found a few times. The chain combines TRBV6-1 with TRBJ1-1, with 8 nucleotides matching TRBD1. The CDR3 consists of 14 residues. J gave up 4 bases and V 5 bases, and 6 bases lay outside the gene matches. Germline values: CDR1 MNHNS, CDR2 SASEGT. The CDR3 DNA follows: TGTGCCAGCAGTACAGGGGGAGCGGGCACTGAAGCTTTCTTT. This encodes CASSTGGAGTEAFF.

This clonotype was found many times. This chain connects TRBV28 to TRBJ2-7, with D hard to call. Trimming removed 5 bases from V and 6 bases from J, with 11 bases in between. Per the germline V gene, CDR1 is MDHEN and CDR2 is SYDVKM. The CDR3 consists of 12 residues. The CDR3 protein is CASSPPVGEQYF. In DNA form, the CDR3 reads TGTGCCAGCAGTCCCCCGGTTGGCGAGCAGTACTTC.

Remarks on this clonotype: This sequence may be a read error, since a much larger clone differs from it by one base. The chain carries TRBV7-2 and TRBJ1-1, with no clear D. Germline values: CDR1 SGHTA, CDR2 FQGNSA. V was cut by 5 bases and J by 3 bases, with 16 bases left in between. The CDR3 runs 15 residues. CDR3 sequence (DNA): TGTGCCAGCAGCCCGGATCTCGCACGGGACACTGAAGCTTTCTTT. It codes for CASSPDLARDTEAFF.

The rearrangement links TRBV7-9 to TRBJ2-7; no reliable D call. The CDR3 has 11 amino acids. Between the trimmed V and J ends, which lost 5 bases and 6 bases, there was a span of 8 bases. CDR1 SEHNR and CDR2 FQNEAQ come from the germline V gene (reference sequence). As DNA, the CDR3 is TGTGCCAGCAGCCTAATGTCCGAGCAGTACTTC. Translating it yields CASSLMSEQYF.

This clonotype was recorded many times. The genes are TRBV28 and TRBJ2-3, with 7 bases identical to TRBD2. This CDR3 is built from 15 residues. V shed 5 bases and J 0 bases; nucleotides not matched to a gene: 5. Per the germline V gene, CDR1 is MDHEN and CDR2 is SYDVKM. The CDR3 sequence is CASSPGTTSTDTQYF. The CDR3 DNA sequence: TGTGCCAGCAGTCCCGGGACTACAAGCACAGATACGCAGTATTTT.

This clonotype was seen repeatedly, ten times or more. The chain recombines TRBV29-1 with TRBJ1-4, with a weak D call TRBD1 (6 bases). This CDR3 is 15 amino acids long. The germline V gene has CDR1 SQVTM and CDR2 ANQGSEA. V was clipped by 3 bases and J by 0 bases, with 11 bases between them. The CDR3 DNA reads TGCAGCGTTGAGGGGGGGCCGGCAACTAATGAAAAACTGTTTTTT. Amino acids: CSVEGGPATNEKLFF.

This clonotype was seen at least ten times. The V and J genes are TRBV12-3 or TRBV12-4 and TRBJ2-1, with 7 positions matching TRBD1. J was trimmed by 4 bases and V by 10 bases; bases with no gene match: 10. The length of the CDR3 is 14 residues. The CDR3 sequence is CATSDGQAYNEQFF. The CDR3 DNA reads TGTGCCACCTCTGACGGACAGGCTTACAATGAGCAGTTCTTC.

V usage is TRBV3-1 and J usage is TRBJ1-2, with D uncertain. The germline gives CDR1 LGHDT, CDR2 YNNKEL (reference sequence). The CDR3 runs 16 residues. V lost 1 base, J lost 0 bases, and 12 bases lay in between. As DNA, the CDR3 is TGTGCCAGCAGCCAAGTTGCAGGCCTAGCTAACTATGGCTACACCTTC. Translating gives CASSQVAGLANYGYTF. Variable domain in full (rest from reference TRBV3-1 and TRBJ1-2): DTAVSQTPKYLVTQMGNDKSIKCEQNLGHDTMYWYKQDSKKFLKIMFSYNNKELIINETVPNRFSPKSPDKAHLNLHINSLELGDSAVYFCASSQVAGLANYGYTFGSGTRLTVV.

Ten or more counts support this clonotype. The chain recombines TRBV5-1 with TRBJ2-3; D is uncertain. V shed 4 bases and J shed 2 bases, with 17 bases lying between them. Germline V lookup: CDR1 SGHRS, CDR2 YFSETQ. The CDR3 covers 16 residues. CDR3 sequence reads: CASSRSDGTSTDTQYF. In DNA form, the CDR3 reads TGCGCCAGCAGCCGGAGTGACGGTACCTCCACAGATACGCAGTATTTT.

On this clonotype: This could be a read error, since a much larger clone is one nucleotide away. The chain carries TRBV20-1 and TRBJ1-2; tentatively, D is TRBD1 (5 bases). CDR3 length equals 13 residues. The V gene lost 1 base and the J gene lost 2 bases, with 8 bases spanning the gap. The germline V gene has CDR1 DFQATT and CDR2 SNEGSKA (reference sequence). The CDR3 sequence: CSARAAGNYGYTF. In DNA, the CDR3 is TGCAGTGCTAGAGCGGCAGGGAACTATGGCTACACCTTC.

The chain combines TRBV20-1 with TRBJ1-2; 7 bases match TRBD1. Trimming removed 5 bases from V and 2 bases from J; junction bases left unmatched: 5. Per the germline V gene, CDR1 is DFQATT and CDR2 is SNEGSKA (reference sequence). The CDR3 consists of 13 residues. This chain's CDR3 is CSAPTGVNYGYTF. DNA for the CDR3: TGCAGTGCTCCCACAGGGGTGAACTATGGCTACACCTTC.

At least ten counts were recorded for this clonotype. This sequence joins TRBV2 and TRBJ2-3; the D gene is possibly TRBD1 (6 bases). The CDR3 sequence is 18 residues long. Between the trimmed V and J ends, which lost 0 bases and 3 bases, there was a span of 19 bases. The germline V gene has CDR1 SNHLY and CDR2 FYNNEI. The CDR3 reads CASSEALQKQGLTDTQYF. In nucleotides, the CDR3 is TGTGCCAGCAGTGAAGCTCTGCAAAAACAGGGCTTGACAGATACGCAGTATTTT.

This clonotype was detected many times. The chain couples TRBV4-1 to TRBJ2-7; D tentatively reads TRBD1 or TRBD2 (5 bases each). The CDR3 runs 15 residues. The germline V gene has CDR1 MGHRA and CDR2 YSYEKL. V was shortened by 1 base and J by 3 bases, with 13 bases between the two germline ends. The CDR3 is CASSQVLGEIYEQYF. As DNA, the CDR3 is TGCGCCAGCAGCCAAGTCCTGGGGGAGATCTACGAGCAGTACTTC.

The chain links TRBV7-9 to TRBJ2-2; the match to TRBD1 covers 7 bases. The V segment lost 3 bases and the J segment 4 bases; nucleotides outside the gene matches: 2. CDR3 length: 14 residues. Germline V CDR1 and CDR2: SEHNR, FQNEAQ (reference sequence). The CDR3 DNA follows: TGTGCCAGCAGCTTCCACAGGGGCACCGGGGAGCTGTTTTTT. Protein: CASSFHRGTGELFF. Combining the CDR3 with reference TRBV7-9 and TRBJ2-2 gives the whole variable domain DTGVSQNPRHKITKRGQNVTFRCDPISEHNRLYWYRQTLGQGPEFLTYFQNEAQLEKSRLLSDRFSAERPKGSFSTLEIQRTEQGDSAMYLCASSFHRGTGELFFGEGSRLTVL.

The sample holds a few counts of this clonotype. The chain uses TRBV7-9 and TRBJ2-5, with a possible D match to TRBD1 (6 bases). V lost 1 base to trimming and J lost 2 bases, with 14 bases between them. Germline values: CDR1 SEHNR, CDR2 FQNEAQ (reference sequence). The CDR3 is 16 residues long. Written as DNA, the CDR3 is TGTGCCAGCAGCTTAGTCAGTTGGGGGCCTCAAGAGACCCAGTACTTC. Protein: CASSLVSWGPQETQYF.

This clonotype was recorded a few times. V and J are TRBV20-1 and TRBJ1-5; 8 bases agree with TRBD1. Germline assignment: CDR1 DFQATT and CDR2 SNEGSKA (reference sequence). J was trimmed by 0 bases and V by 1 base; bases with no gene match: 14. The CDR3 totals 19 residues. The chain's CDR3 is CSARAQTGAFWDSNQPQHF. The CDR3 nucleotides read TGCAGTGCTAGAGCCCAGACAGGGGCGTTTTGGGATAGCAATCAGCCCCAGCATTTT.

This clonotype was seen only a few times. CDR3 in DNA: TGTGCCAGCAACTTAGCCCACTACGAGCAGTACTTC. This translates into CASNLAHYEQYF. The chain couples TRBV28 to TRBJ2-7, with D hard to call. The V gene lost 7 bases and the J gene lost 3 bases, with 10 bases spanning the gap. This CDR3 region has 12 residues. Germline values: CDR1 MDHEN, CDR2 SYDVKM. The full variable domain, with the rest looked up from reference TRBV28 and TRBJ2-7, is DVKVTQSSRYLVKRTGEKVFLECVQDMDHENMFWYRQDPGLGLRLIYFSYDVKMKEKGDIPEGYSVSREKKERFSLILESASTNQTSMYLCASNLAHYEQYFGPGTRLTVT.

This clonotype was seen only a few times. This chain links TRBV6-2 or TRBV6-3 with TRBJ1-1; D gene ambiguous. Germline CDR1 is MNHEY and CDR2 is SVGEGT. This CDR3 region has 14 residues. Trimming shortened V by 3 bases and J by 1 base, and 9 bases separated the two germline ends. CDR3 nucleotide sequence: TGTGCCAGCAGTTATCGCCATCCGAACACTGAAGCTTTCTTT. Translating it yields CASSYRHPNTEAFF.

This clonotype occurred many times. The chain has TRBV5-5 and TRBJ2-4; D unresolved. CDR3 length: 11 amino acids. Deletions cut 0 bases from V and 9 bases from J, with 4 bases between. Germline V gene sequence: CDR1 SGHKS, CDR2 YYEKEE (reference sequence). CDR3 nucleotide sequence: TGTGCCAGCAGCTTGGAGGCCATTCAGTACTTC. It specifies CASSLEAIQYF. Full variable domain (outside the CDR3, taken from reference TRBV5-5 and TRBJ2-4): DAGVTQSPTHLIKTRGQQVTLRCSPISGHKSVSWYQQVLGQGPQFIFQYYEKEERGRGNFPDRFSARQFPNYSSELNVNALLLGDSALYLCASSLEAIQYFGAGTRLSVL.